This T cell receptor beta chain emerged from a study of shared clonotypes between healthy human individuals. Sorted-subset replicate PCR reactions contained 150 to 200 ng DNA, corresponding to about 30,000 T cell genomes. Using immunoSEQ multiplex PCR, the repertoire was profiled, and TCRdb retains in-frame clones only, with some absent. Here the sample spans over 2 million clones, approximately 95% being singletons. Only CD45RO-negative cells positively selected for CCR7 counted as naive CD8 cells, so terminally differentiated effector memory CD45RA+ cells were excluded. Turning to this clone: The sample holds other DNA sequences that translate to the same CDR3.

This CDR3 spans 13 amino acids. CDR1 and CDR2 (germline): MNHEY, SVGAGI. Trimming took 2 bases from V and 3 from J, leaving 4 bases between them. The clonotype was recovered from a young man in good health. The sequencing sample was made of naive CD8+ T cells sorted from blood. The V gene is TRBV6-5, the J gene TRBJ2-2, with D uncertain. This chain's CDR3 is CASSYTDTGELFF. CDR3 in DNA: TGTGCCAGCAGTTACACGGACACCGGGGAGCTGTTTTTT.